A selection of T cell receptor beta chains follows, all from one sample in a study of blood T cell repertoires in COVID-19. Here immunoSEQ multiplex PCR was the method, and the copy in TCRdb shows in-frame clones only, minus some. The sample records under 250,000 clones, around 81% being singletons. The material sequenced was peripheral blood. The receptors were gathered from a woman in her fifties or sixties with active or convalescent COVID-19. Both conserved end residues are part of each CDR3. D genes are given only for firm matches. The size field is filled for only some rows; it gives once, few, many or a size class.

clone size	V gene	J gene	D gene	CDR3 DNA	CDR3 protein
-	TRBV11-1	TRBJ1-6	-	TGTGCCAGCAGCTCCACTCGTTCGTCTTCACCCCTCCACTTT	CASSSTRSSSPLHF
-	TRBV28	TRBJ2-4	-	TGTGCCAGCAGTTCAGGACTCCAAGCCAAAAACATTCAGTACTTC	CASSSGLQAKNIQYF
-	TRBV9	TRBJ2-1	TRBD2	TGTGCCAGCAGCCCCAGGGGTACTAGCGGGAGGATGAATGAGCAGTTCTTC	CASSPRGTSGRMNEQFF
-	TRBV18	TRBJ2-5	TRBD2	TGTGCCAGCTCACCCCTAGCGGGGGGGCCAGAAGAGACCCAGTACTTC	CASSPLAGGPEETQYF
-	TRBV5-1	TRBJ2-5	TRBD2	TGCGCCAGCAGCTTAGGCGGGAGATTCCCCCAAGAGACCCAGTACTTC	CASSLGGRFPQETQYF
-	TRBV6-5	TRBJ1-1	-	TGTGCCAGCAGTTACTCGGGGAGCCCAAGGGAAGCTTTCTTT	CASSYSGSPREAFF
-	TRBV6-5	TRBJ1-1	-	TGTGCCAGCAGCCGGACTGGAGGTTTTTTCACTGAAGCTTTCTTT	CASSRTGGFFTEAFF
-	TRBV7-3	TRBJ2-7	-	TGTGCCAGCAGAACCGGACCCGGGGGCTACGAGCAGTACTTC	CASRTGPGGYEQYF
-	TRBV11-3	TRBJ2-1	-	TGTGCCAGCAGCCCCGTTTTGGAGGGCAAGAAGATCTTC	CASSPVLEGKKIF
few	TRBV5-1	TRBJ1-2	-	TGCGCCAGCAGCTTCGTGGAGGGCGATGGCTACACCTTC	CASSFVEGDGYTF
-	TRBV25-1	TRBJ2-7	-	TGTGCCAGCAGTGAATATACGCAAACTTACGAGCAGTACTTC	CASSEYTQTYEQYF
-	TRBV7-2	TRBJ2-7	TRBD2	TGTGCCAGCAGCTCCGGGGGAGGGCCTAGGACCTACGAGCAGTACTTC	CASSSGGGPRTYEQYF
-	TRBV6-1	TRBJ2-1	-	TGTGCCAGCAGTTCACCACTTGCCCACAATGAGCAGTTCTTC	CASSSPLAHNEQFF
once	TRBV19	TRBJ1-6	-	TGTGCCAGTAGTATTGACAGAAATTCACCCCTCCACTTT	CASSIDRNSPLHF
-	TRBV29-1	TRBJ1-2	-	TGCAGCGTTGGCAAAGAGTTTAGGGGTTACGGCTACACCTTC	CSVGKEFRGYGYTF
-	TRBV3-1/TRBV3-2	TRBJ1-4	-	TGTGCCAGCAGCCCTCGTGGAGGGTGGGAAAAACTGTTTTTT	CASSPRGGWEKLFF
-	TRBV5-6	TRBJ1-2	-	TGTGCCAGCAGCCCTGAGGACTACTATGGCTACACCTTC	CASSPEDYYGYTF
-	TRBV11-2	TRBJ1-2	-	TGTGCCAGCAGCTTAATTGGGGCCGCTATTGTCGCTAACTATGGCTACACCTTC	CASSLIGAAIVANYGYTF
-	TRBV30	TRBJ2-3	TRBD2	TGTGCCTGGAGTGACCTCAGCGGGAGGGCCCCAGATACGCAGTATTTT	CAWSDLSGRAPDTQYF
-	TRBV19	TRBJ1-1	TRBD1	TGTGCCAGTAGCTGGAGGGGACAGGCCATTACGGGAACTGAAGCTTTCTTT	CASSWRGQAITGTEAFF
few	TRBV19	TRBJ1-5	-	TGTGCCAGTAGTCCAGGGGTTTATAGCAATCAGCCCCAGCATTTT	CASSPGVYSNQPQHF
-	TRBV2	TRBJ2-5	TRBD1	TGTGCCAGCAGTACGCAGGGGGTGTCCCAGTACTTC	CASSTQGVSQYF
-	TRBV9	TRBJ2-7	TRBD1	TGTGCCAGCAGCGTAGGGGGACAGGCTTACGAGCAGTACTTC	CASSVGGQAYEQYF
-	TRBV7-9	TRBJ1-1	-	TGTGCCAGCAGCTCGACAGGTTGGGAAGCTTTCTTT	CASSSTGWEAFF
-	TRBV5-1	TRBJ2-2	-	TGCGCCAGCAGCTTGGAGCCCACGCGCGCGAACACCGGGGAGCTGTTTTTT	CASSLEPTRANTGELFF
-	TRBV2	TRBJ2-6	TRBD1	TGTGCCAGCAGTGAAAACAGGGGGTACTCTGGGGCCAACGTCCTGACTTTC	CASSENRGYSGANVLTF
-	TRBV30	TRBJ2-7	TRBD1	TGTGCCTGGAGTAGTGGACAGGGGTACGAGCAGTACTTC	CAWSSGQGYEQYF
once	TRBV18	TRBJ1-2	-	TGTGCCAGCTCACCACCGTGGGCGGGGGCGTCGAACTATGGCTACACCTTC	CASSPPWAGASNYGYTF